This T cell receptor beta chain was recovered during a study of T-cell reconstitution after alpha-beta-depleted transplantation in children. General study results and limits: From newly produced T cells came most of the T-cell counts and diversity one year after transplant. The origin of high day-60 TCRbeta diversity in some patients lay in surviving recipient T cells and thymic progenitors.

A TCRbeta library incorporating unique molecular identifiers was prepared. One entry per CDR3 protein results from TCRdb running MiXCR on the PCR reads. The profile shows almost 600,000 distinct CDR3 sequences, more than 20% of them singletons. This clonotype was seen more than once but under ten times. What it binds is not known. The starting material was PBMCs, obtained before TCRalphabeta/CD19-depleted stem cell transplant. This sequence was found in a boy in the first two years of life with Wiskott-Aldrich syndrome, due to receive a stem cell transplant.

For the CDR3, the DNA is TGTGCCAGCTCACAGACGACAGGGACCTACAATGAGCAGTTCTTC. Its translation: CASSQTTGTYNEQFF. The chain recombines TRBV18 with TRBJ2-1; 7 bases are shared with TRBD1. The CDR3 runs 15 residues. Germline CDR1 and CDR2: KGHSH and LQKENI. V gave up 4 bases and J gave up 2 bases; unmatched junction bases: 5.